A selection of T cell receptor beta chains follows, all from one sample in a study of blood T cell repertoires in COVID-19. Measured with immunoSEQ multiplex PCR; TCRdb has only the in-frame clones, and not every one. The sample has 200,000 to 300,000 clones, around 86% seen once. Material for sequencing was PBMCs or T cells enriched from blood (not recorded which). These receptors were taken from a woman aged 40 to 50 with acute COVID-19. The CDR3 runs from the conserved cysteine through the conserved F or W. Each record gives: clone size, J gene, V gene, D gene, CDR3 protein, CDR3 DNA. D genes are given only for firm matches. Not all rows give a size; the values are once, few, many and, for expanded clones, a class.

abundance: .; j_gene: TRBJ2-3; v_gene: TRBV27; d_gene: .; CDR3aa: CASRLEGVTDTQYF; CDR3nt: TGTGCCAGCAGATTGGAGGGAGTCACAGATACGCAGTATTTT
abundance: .; j_gene: TRBJ1-1; v_gene: TRBV18; d_gene: .; CDR3aa: CASSPTTTAEAFF; CDR3nt: TGTGCCAGCTCACCAACGACAACAGCTGAAGCTTTCTTT
abundance: .; j_gene: TRBJ1-2; v_gene: TRBV30; d_gene: .; CDR3aa: CAWSPLGASGYGYTF; CDR3nt: TGTGCCTGGAGTCCGCTTGGGGCCTCGGGCTATGGCTACACCTTC
abundance: .; j_gene: TRBJ1-5; v_gene: TRBV6-2/TRBV6-3; d_gene: .; CDR3aa: CASSYSQQGINQPQHF; CDR3nt: TGTGCCAGCAGTTACTCTCAACAGGGTATCAATCAGCCCCAGCATTTT
abundance: .; j_gene: TRBJ1-1; v_gene: TRBV5-4; d_gene: TRBD1; CDR3aa: CASSAGQGRSEAFF; CDR3nt: TGTGCCAGCAGCGCTGGACAGGGGAGGTCTGAAGCTTTCTTT
abundance: .; j_gene: TRBJ2-1; v_gene: TRBV5-1; d_gene: .; CDR3aa: CASSLISATYNEQFF; CDR3nt: TGCGCCAGCAGCTTGATTAGCGCCACCTACAATGAGCAGTTCTTC
abundance: .; j_gene: TRBJ2-2; v_gene: TRBV3-1/TRBV3-2; d_gene: .; CDR3aa: CASSHLSGGAGELFF; CDR3nt: TGTGCCAGCAGCCATTTGAGCGGAGGGGCCGGGGAGCTGTTTTTT
abundance: .; j_gene: TRBJ1-1; v_gene: TRBV5-1; d_gene: .; CDR3aa: CASSSTPNTEAFF; CDR3nt: TGCGCCAGCAGCTCGACACCAAACACTGAAGCTTTCTTT
abundance: .; j_gene: TRBJ2-5; v_gene: TRBV27; d_gene: .; CDR3aa: CASKHPGVAKLAGNETQYF; CDR3nt: TGTGCCAGCAAGCACCCGGGGGTCGCAAAGCTCGCGGGGAATGAGACCCAGTACTTC
abundance: .; j_gene: TRBJ2-2; v_gene: TRBV18; d_gene: TRBD1; CDR3aa: CASSPETGVNTGELFF; CDR3nt: TGTGCCAGCTCCCCCGAGACAGGGGTGAACACCGGGGAGCTGTTTTTT
abundance: .; j_gene: TRBJ1-5; v_gene: TRBV6-1; d_gene: TRBD1; CDR3aa: CASSEQGASNQPQHF; CDR3nt: TGTGCCAGCAGTGAGCAGGGGGCTAGCAATCAGCCCCAGCATTTT
abundance: few; j_gene: TRBJ1-2; v_gene: TRBV6-5; d_gene: TRBD1; CDR3aa: CASSYSIGGLYGYTF; CDR3nt: TGTGCCAGCAGTTACTCAATAGGGGGCCTCTATGGCTACACCTTC
abundance: .; j_gene: TRBJ2-1; v_gene: TRBV5-1; d_gene: TRBD2; CDR3aa: CASSLDGTSGKQFF; CDR3nt: TGCGCCAGCAGCTTGGACGGGACTAGCGGAAAGCAGTTCTTC
abundance: few; j_gene: TRBJ2-1; v_gene: TRBV29-1; d_gene: TRBD2; CDR3aa: CSVTRLANEQFF; CDR3nt: TGCAGCGTCACCCGACTAGCTAATGAGCAGTTCTTC
abundance: .; j_gene: TRBJ1-2; v_gene: TRBV19; d_gene: TRBD1; CDR3aa: CASTSRLEGGQERDGYTF; CDR3nt: TGTGCCAGTACTTCCCGTTTGGAGGGGGGACAGGAGAGAGATGGCTACACCTTC
abundance: .; j_gene: TRBJ1-1; v_gene: TRBV12-3/TRBV12-4; d_gene: .; CDR3aa: CASSQGPEAFF; CDR3nt: TGTGCCAGCAGTCAGGGCCCTGAAGCTTTCTTT
abundance: .; j_gene: TRBJ2-7; v_gene: TRBV19; d_gene: TRBD1; CDR3aa: CASSLDREYSYEQYF; CDR3nt: TGTGCCAGTAGTCTCGACAGGGAATACTCCTACGAGCAGTACTTC
abundance: .; j_gene: TRBJ2-1; v_gene: TRBV19; d_gene: TRBD2; CDR3aa: CASSTQPPSGSYNEQFF; CDR3nt: TGTGCCAGTAGTACCCAACCTCCTAGCGGGAGTTACAATGAGCAGTTCTTC
abundance: .; j_gene: TRBJ1-1; v_gene: TRBV19; d_gene: .; CDR3aa: CASSPPSRRENTEAFF; CDR3nt: TGTGCCAGTAGTCCCCCGAGCCGTCGGGAGAACACTGAAGCTTTCTTT
abundance: .; j_gene: TRBJ2-7; v_gene: TRBV4-2; d_gene: TRBD2; CDR3aa: CASSQDTSGRGRYEQYF; CDR3nt: TGTGCCAGCAGCCAAGATACTAGCGGGAGGGGACGCTACGAGCAGTACTTC
abundance: .; j_gene: TRBJ2-3; v_gene: TRBV27; d_gene: TRBD1; CDR3aa: CASSPGQRTDTQYF; CDR3nt: TGTGCCAGCAGTCCGGGACAGCGCACAGATACGCAGTATTTT
abundance: .; j_gene: TRBJ2-3; v_gene: TRBV2; d_gene: TRBD2; CDR3aa: CASSERETSGRKDTQYF; CDR3nt: TGTGCCAGCAGTGAGAGGGAGACTAGCGGGAGGAAAGATACGCAGTATTTT
abundance: .; j_gene: TRBJ2-4; v_gene: TRBV5-6; d_gene: TRBD1; CDR3aa: CASSPGTGDIQYF; CDR3nt: TGTGCCAGCAGCCCCGGGACAGGGGACATTCAGTACTTC
abundance: once; j_gene: TRBJ2-7; v_gene: TRBV4-1; d_gene: TRBD1; CDR3aa: CASSERDRANEQYF; CDR3nt: TGCGCCAGCAGCGAGAGGGACAGGGCCAACGAGCAGTACTTC
abundance: .; j_gene: TRBJ2-5; v_gene: TRBV20-1; d_gene: TRBD2; CDR3aa: CSASKLAGGGETQYF; CDR3nt: TGCAGTGCTAGTAAACTAGCGGGAGGGGGAGAGACCCAGTACTTC
abundance: .; j_gene: TRBJ2-7; v_gene: TRBV9; d_gene: TRBD2; CDR3aa: CASSGGTSGSYEQYF; CDR3nt: TGTGCCAGCAGCGGCGGGACTAGCGGGTCCTACGAGCAGTACTTC
abundance: .; j_gene: TRBJ2-1; v_gene: TRBV12-5; d_gene: .; CDR3aa: CASGPSSYNEQFF; CDR3nt: TGTGCTAGTGGACCCAGCTCCTACAATGAGCAGTTCTTC
abundance: .; j_gene: TRBJ2-2; v_gene: TRBV7-7; d_gene: TRBD2; CDR3aa: CASSPLAGEVTGELFF; CDR3nt: TGTGCTAGCAGCCCCCTAGCGGGAGAGGTGACCGGGGAGCTGTTTTTT
abundance: once; j_gene: TRBJ1-5; v_gene: TRBV30; d_gene: TRBD1; CDR3aa: CAWSVRAGQELYSNQPQHF; CDR3nt: TGTGCCTGGAGTGTACGGGCCGGACAGGAGCTCTATAGCAATCAGCCCCAGCATTTT
abundance: few; j_gene: TRBJ2-3; v_gene: TRBV7-9; d_gene: TRBD2; CDR3aa: CASSPHRLRGTDTQYF; CDR3nt: TGTGCCAGCAGCCCCCATCGCCTGCGGGGGACAGATACGCAGTATTTT
abundance: .; j_gene: TRBJ2-7; v_gene: TRBV10-3; d_gene: .; CDR3aa: CAISDNRVHYEQYF; CDR3nt: TGTGCCATCAGTGATAACAGAGTCCACTACGAGCAGTACTTC
abundance: many; j_gene: TRBJ2-3; v_gene: TRBV6-6; d_gene: TRBD2; CDR3aa: CASSPEWGLTTGDTQYF; CDR3nt: TGTGCCAGCAGTCCAGAATGGGGACTAACGACGGGAGATACGCAGTATTTT
abundance: .; j_gene: TRBJ2-2; v_gene: TRBV5-1; d_gene: TRBD2; CDR3aa: CASSLALREGRNTGELFF; CDR3nt: TGCGCCAGCAGCTTGGCTTTGCGGGAGGGCCGGAACACCGGGGAGCTGTTTTTT
abundance: .; j_gene: TRBJ2-7; v_gene: TRBV19; d_gene: TRBD1; CDR3aa: CASSIGDSSYEQYF; CDR3nt: TGTGCCAGTAGTATAGGGGACAGCTCTTATGAGCAGTACTTC
abundance: .; j_gene: TRBJ1-5; v_gene: TRBV19; d_gene: .; CDR3aa: CASSLDSAGQPQHF; CDR3nt: TGTGCCAGTAGCCTGGACTCGGCGGGACAGCCCCAGCATTTT
abundance: .; j_gene: TRBJ2-7; v_gene: TRBV5-4; d_gene: TRBD1; CDR3aa: CASSRSGTGGSYEQYF; CDR3nt: TGTGCCAGCAGCCGATCCGGGACAGGGGGCTCCTACGAGCAGTACTTC
abundance: .; j_gene: TRBJ1-3; v_gene: TRBV7-9; d_gene: .; CDR3aa: CASSLGLQSSGNTIYF; CDR3nt: TGTGCCAGCAGCCTGGGACTTCAGAGCTCTGGAAACACCATATATTTT
abundance: .; j_gene: TRBJ1-2; v_gene: TRBV5-5; d_gene: .; CDR3aa: CASSLAPGNGYTF; CDR3nt: TGTGCCAGCAGCTTGGCCCCAGGGAACGGCTACACCTTC
abundance: .; j_gene: TRBJ2-2; v_gene: TRBV7-9; d_gene: TRBD1; CDR3aa: CASSLQGVGTGELFF; CDR3nt: TGTGCCAGCAGCCTACAGGGGGTCGGCACCGGGGAGCTGTTTTTT
abundance: .; j_gene: TRBJ1-1; v_gene: TRBV7-9; d_gene: .; CDR3aa: CASSRAQGAEAFF; CDR3nt: TGTGCCAGCAGCAGGGCCCAGGGCGCTGAAGCTTTCTTT
abundance: .; j_gene: TRBJ2-1; v_gene: TRBV5-1; d_gene: TRBD2; CDR3aa: CASSGTSVYNEQFF; CDR3nt: TGCGCCAGCAGCGGGACTAGCGTTTACAATGAGCAGTTCTTC